What follows are 19 T cell receptor beta chains derived from one specimen sequenced in a study of shared clonotypes between healthy human individuals. Profiled with immunoSEQ multiplex PCR; TCRdb holds only in-frame clones, not every one. The repertoire includes 850,000 to 1,200,000 clones, about 75% of them detected once, and 1.2% to 1.5% sits in the top ten. Input material: memory CD4+ T cells sorted from blood. Subset denoted: CD45RA-negative fraction. These receptors were taken from a man aged 18 to 35 in good health.

Of note for this clone: This sample includes further DNA sequences coding for the same CDR3. V is TRBV7-8 and J is TRBJ2-5; D tentatively reads TRBD1 or TRBD2 (5 bases each). The CDR3 extends over 14 amino acids. Trimming shortened V by 5 bases and J by 1 base, and 11 bases separated the two germline ends. Germline CDR1 and CDR2: SGHVS and FQNEAQ. CDR3 sequence: CASSGGTVQETQYF. CDR3 sequence (DNA): TGTGCCAGCAGCGGTGGGACCGTCCAAGAGACCCAGTACTTC. The full variable domain, rest sourced from reference TRBV7-8 and TRBJ2-5, is GAGVSQSPRYKVAKRGQDVALRCDPISGHVSLFWYQQALGQGPEFLTYFQNEAQLDKSGLPSDRFFAERPEGSVSTLKIQRTQQEDSAVYLCASSGGTVQETQYFGPGTRLLVL.

On this clone itself: In the same sample, other DNA sequences code for this CDR3. This chain links TRBV5-1 with TRBJ1-6, with a possible D match to TRBD1 (5 bases). Germline lookup yields CDR1 SGHRS and CDR2 YFSETQ. This CDR3 has 15 residues. Trimming took 4 bases from V and 7 from J, leaving 15 bases between them. The CDR3 coding sequence is TGCGCCAGCAGCCCGGCAGGGCAGGGAAATTCACCCCTCCACTTT. Its protein is CASSPAGQGNSPLHF.

The rearrangement links TRBV4-3 to TRBJ2-7, with D hard to call. Germline V gene sequence: CDR1 LGHNA, CDR2 YSLEER. The V and J ends lost 5 bases and 6 bases respectively, with 11 bases between them. The CDR3 sequence is 12 residues long. This CDR3 reads CASSNGFGEQYF. As DNA, the CDR3 is TGCGCCAGCAGCAACGGGTTCGGCGAGCAGTACTTC.

The chain has TRBV6-6 and TRBJ1-4; D unresolved. This CDR3 comprises 14 residues. Germline V gives CDR1 MNHNY, CDR2 SVGAGI (reference sequence). The V and J ends lost 0 bases and 5 bases respectively, with 7 bases between them. The CDR3 spells CASSYSEKNEKLFF. In nucleotides, the CDR3 is TGTGCCAGCAGTTACTCTGAGAAGAATGAAAAACTGTTTTTT.

This clone showed up just a few times. The chain combines TRBV27 with TRBJ1-6; D gene ambiguous. V was clipped by 2 bases and J by 0 bases, with 8 bases between them. The CDR3 is made up of 16 amino acids. Germline loops: CDR1 MNHEY, CDR2 SMNVEV (reference sequence). This CDR3 reads CASSLAGSSYNSPLHF. As DNA, the CDR3 is TGTGCCAGCAGTTTAGCGGGGAGCTCCTATAATTCACCCCTCCACTTT.

Here the CDR3 reads CASSLGQGGAYNEQFF. CDR3 nucleotide sequence: TGCGCCAGCAGCTTGGGACAGGGAGGGGCCTACAATGAGCAGTTCTTC. V gene TRBV5-1 combines with J gene TRBJ2-1; D is perhaps TRBD1 or TRBD2 (7 bases each). CDR1 and CDR2 from the germline V gene are SGHRS and YFSETQ. V was shortened by 0 bases and J by 2 bases, with 12 bases between the two germline ends. This CDR3 region has 16 residues.

The V call is TRBV10-1, the J call TRBJ2-2; a possible D gene is TRBD2 (6 bases). The CDR3 consists of 14 residues. The V and J ends lost 3 bases and 6 bases respectively, with 11 bases between them. From germline, CDR1 is WNHNN and CDR2 SYGVQD (reference sequence). CDR3 amino acids: CASSDWGVSGELFF. CDR3 nucleotide sequence: TGCGCCAGCAGTGACTGGGGGGTCTCCGGGGAGCTGTTTTTT.

With regard to this clone: This sample also contains other DNA sequences that code for the same CDR3. This chain uses TRBV15 with TRBJ1-5; D is ambiguous. The CDR3 covers 15 residues. Deletions cut 0 bases from V and 3 bases from J, with 9 bases between. Germline V gene data show CDR1 as LNHNV and CDR2 as YYDKDF (reference sequence). CDR3 DNA sequence: TGTGCCACCAGCAGAGATGGAGGGCACAATCAGCCCCAGCATTTT. Protein: CATSRDGGHNQPQHF.

This clone was seen only once. The V and J genes are TRBV28 and TRBJ2-1; D remains unclear. The V and J ends lost 4 bases and 3 bases respectively, with 7 bases between them. CDR3 size: 13 residues. Germline V gene lookup returns CDR1 MDHEN and CDR2 SYDVKM. The CDR3 nucleotides read TGTGCCAGCAGTTCATTTCTCTACAATGAGCAGTTCTTC. Amino acid sequence: CASSSFLYNEQFF.

The chain joins TRBV7-3 to TRBJ2-3; TRBD1 matches at 7 bases. The CDR3 extends over 14 amino acids. Germline loops: CDR1 SGHTA, CDR2 FQGTGA. V shed 6 bases and J 0 bases; nucleotides not matched to a gene: 3. In DNA, the CDR3 is TGTGCCAGCAGTAGACAGGGTAGCACAGATACGCAGTATTTT. Residues: CASSRQGSTDTQYF.

Regarding this clone: The identical CDR3 is also encoded by other nucleotide sequences in the sample. The chain is built from TRBV6-6 and TRBJ1-5, with 8 positions matching TRBD1. CDR3 length: 15 amino acids. Germline lookup yields CDR1 MNHNY and CDR2 SVGAGI (reference sequence). The V segment lost 4 bases and the J segment 4 bases; nucleotides outside the gene matches: 6. CDR3 amino acids: CASSSTGGGNQPQHF. The CDR3 DNA is TGTGCCAGCAGTTCCACAGGGGGAGGAAATCAGCCCCAGCATTTT.

Comment on this clone: A much more abundant neighbour one base away suggests this may be a read error. The J gene is TRBJ1-2, the V gene TRBV7-2; D remains unclear. The CDR3 has 12 amino acids. V lost 3 bases, J lost 2 bases, and 4 bases lay in between. CDR1 and CDR2 (germline): SGHTA, FQGNSA. CDR3 DNA sequence: TGTGCCAGCAGCTTCGACAACTATGGCTACACCTTC. Translated, it gives CASSFDNYGYTF. Using reference TRBV7-2 and TRBJ1-2 for the parts outside the CDR3, the full variable domain is GAGVSQSPSNKVTEKGKDVELRCDPISGHTALYWYRQSLGQGLEFLIYFQGNSAPDKSGLPSDRFSAERTGGSVSTLTIQRTQQEDSAVYLCASSFDNYGYTFGSGTRLTVV.

About this clone: One junction end does not reproduce the germline sequence, and a read error may be involved. The chain is built from TRBV2 and TRBJ2-1; 8 bases are a match to TRBD2. Germline assignment: CDR1 SNHLY and CDR2 FYNNEI. The CDR3 consists of 12 residues. CDR3 coding DNA: TGTGCCAGCAGTGAACAAAGCGGGAGATCACTCTTC. Translated, it gives CASSEQSGRSLF.

The chain has TRBV5-1 and TRBJ2-5; 14 bases fit TRBD2. The length of the CDR3 is 16 residues. Looked up from germline, CDR1 is SGHRS and CDR2 is YFSETQ. V shed 4 bases and J 3 bases; nucleotides not matched to a gene: 5. CDR3 region: CASSQGLAGEEETQYF. The CDR3 coding sequence is TGCGCCAGCAGCCAGGGACTAGCGGGAGAAGAAGAGACCCAGTACTTC.

This chain links TRBV29-1 with TRBJ1-2; TRBD1 might be the D (6 bases). CDR3 length: 16 amino acids. The germline gives CDR1 SQVTM, CDR2 ANQGSEA. The germline V and J ends were trimmed by 6 bases and 0 bases, with 20 bases remaining between them. The CDR3 nucleotides are TGCAGCGTAGGGGGGCAGGACAGCAAATCTAACTATGGCTACACCTTC. It specifies CSVGGQDSKSNYGYTF. The full variable domain, its missing parts supplied by reference TRBV29-1 and TRBJ1-2, is SAVISQKPSRDICQRGTSLTIQCQVDSQVTMMFWYRQQPGQSLTLIATANQGSEATYESGFVIDKFPISRPNLTFSTLTVSNMSPEDSSIYLCSVGGQDSKSNYGYTFGSGTRLTVV.

The J gene is TRBJ2-2, the V gene TRBV2; D remains unclear. Germline loops: CDR1 SNHLY, CDR2 FYNNEI. CDR3 size: 17 residues. With 2 bases removed from V and 7 bases from J, the gap between germline ends came to 20 bases. The CDR3 region has the DNA TGTGCCAGCAGTGAACGGGTGGTAGGCTCAAGGAGCGGGGAGCTGTTTTTT. Its translation: CASSERVVGSRSGELFF.

V and J are TRBV5-1 and TRBJ1-6, with D perhaps matching TRBD1 (6 bases). This CDR3 is built from 14 residues. The V gene lost 0 bases and the J gene lost 10 bases, with 11 bases spanning the gap. The germline gives CDR1 SGHRS, CDR2 YFSETQ. The CDR3 nucleotides are TGCGCCAGCAGCTTGGGACAGGAAAGATCACCCCTCCACTTT. It codes for CASSLGQERSPLHF.

This clone was recorded at least ten times. The chain carries TRBV5-1 and TRBJ1-6; 9 positions match TRBD1. Looked up from germline, CDR1 is SGHRS and CDR2 is YFSETQ. CDR3 length: 15 amino acids. The V segment lost 7 bases and the J segment 7 bases; nucleotides outside the gene matches: 9. CDR3 in DNA: TGCGCCAGCGAAGCGGGACAGGGTAAAAATTCACCCCTCCACTTT. The encoded protein is CASEAGQGKNSPLHF.

The chain combines TRBV5-4 with TRBJ2-3, with 8 bases lining up with TRBD1. The CDR3 sequence is 14 residues long. With V trimmed by 4 bases and J by 5 bases, 6 bases remained unmatched. CDR1 and CDR2 (germline): SGHNT, YYREEE (reference sequence). The DNA of the CDR3 is TGTGCCAGCAGCATTGGGACAGGTAGAGATACGCAGTATTTT. It codes for CASSIGTGRDTQYF.